This TCR beta chain stems from a study of cytomegalovirus exposure and HLA in healthy donors. Study observations and caveats: Productive status was seen about 90% or about 30% of the time for most TCR beta V segments in an earlier analysis. As immune exposure information, only CMV serostatus was available. A further, later analysis showed that HLA-associated TCR beta chains (compared with equally common others) were more clonally expanded.

Worth noting for this clone: Its specificity is not known.

PCR was performed using 60 Vbeta and 13 Jbeta primers. TCRdb's copy holds only in-frame clones and misses some; the assay was immunoSEQ multiplex PCR. The sample lists 150,000 to 200,000 clones; approximately 79% were seen once. Trimming took 4 bases from V and 2 from J, leaving 11 bases between them. The germline V gene encodes CDR1 KGHSH and CDR2 LQKENI. There are 15 residues in the CDR3. The chain links TRBV18 to TRBJ2-2; D not resolved. Sequencing was carried out using PBMCs. The TCR originated in a woman aged 25 to 39 in good health and CMV-seropositive. CDR3 residues: CASSLASYNTGELFF. The CDR3 DNA follows: TGTGCCAGCTCACTGGCTTCTTATAACACCGGGGAGCTGTTTTTT.